Included here is one TCR beta chain sequence, with context. Its target is unknown. This sample is part of a study of cytomegalovirus exposure and HLA in healthy donors. Whole-study findings and limits: The study carried out a later analysis of TCR beta sequences. It associated some 17,000 of them with specific HLA alleles at a false discovery rate of 0.05. Most TCRs appeared rarely, but some public TCRs recurred in many donors. A later analysis reportedly found that, within productive TCRs, an Asian-associated ancestry cluster had fewer N-insertions than the mean observed across the approximately 690 donors.

PCR amplification relied on 60 Vbeta primers (plus 13 Jbeta primers). This table comes from immunoSEQ multiplex PCR, and its TCRdb copy is limited to in-frame clones, with some not included. The table records approximately 100,000 clones, around 82% of them present only once. This CDR3 spans 16 amino acids. Germline V CDR1 and CDR2: SGDLS, YYNGEE. V gave up 4 bases and J gave up 8 bases, with 21 bases separating them. The chain joins TRBV9 to TRBJ2-2; a possible D gene is TRBD1 (6 bases). The specimen sequenced was PBMCs. This receptor was obtained from a man aged 45-65 years in good health and CMV-seronegative. This CDR3 reads CASSPSRGQLSGELFF. CDR3 nucleotide sequence: TGTGCCAGCAGCCCAAGCAGGGGCCAACTAAGTGGGGAGCTGTTTTTT.